One T cell receptor (beta chain) is described in this entry. The antigen is undetermined. These data are taken from a study of T cells after yellow fever vaccination. Points from the study as a whole: CD4 and CD8 compartments shared a small share of clonotypes, likely from convergent recombination. Faster peaking, at day 5 versus 15, marked a secondary response that was weaker. Among primary-vaccination clones, most reappeared after the booster, at around 97% for CD4 and around 91% for CD8.

TCR cDNA was made by 5'RACE template switching, adding a universal primer site and UMIs. In TCRdb, the 5' RACE reads were re-called with MiXCR into one record per CDR3 protein. The table has about 200,000 distinct CDR3 sequences, roughly 3.3% seen once; the top ten hold approximately 3%. Germline values: CDR1 SGHDN, CDR2 FVKESK. The V segment lost 5 bases and the J segment 1 base; nucleotides outside the gene matches: 9. The CDR3 extends over 17 amino acids. J is TRBJ2-2 and V is TRBV14, with 8 positions matching TRBD1. Material: CD4+ T cells sorted from PBMCs, obtained 10 days after the yellow fever booster vaccination. This TCR derives from a man younger than 35 who received the YFV17D yellow fever vaccine. CDR3 nucleotide sequence: TGTGCCAGCAGCAAACTTACCGGGACAGGGAACACCGGGGAGCTGTTTTTT. Translating gives CASSKLTGTGNTGELFF.